This TCR beta chain was identified in a study of OX40 agonist ivuxolimab in advanced cancers. Study details: Mean age approximately 59 years, range about 20 to 85; nearly 85% male. Whole-study findings and limits: On average, CD8+ T cells had more expanded clones than CD4+.

Clones were read by immunoSEQ multiplex PCR, and TCRdb kept only the in-frame ones, dropping some. The sample lists approximately 74,000 clones, 80% to 95% occurring once. Individuals having autoimmune disease history or systemic immunosuppression were not enrolled. Concerning this clone: Its antigen is still unknown.

This CDR3 has 15 amino acids. CDR1 and CDR2 from the germline V gene are MNHNY and SVGAGI (reference sequence). After removal of 6 bases from V and 4 bases from J, the junction contained 11 bases not matched to a gene. The receptor was derived from an adult with an advanced solid tumor such as melanoma, head and neck, liver or kidney cancer. The J gene is TRBJ2-5, the V gene TRBV6-6, with 7 bases aligning to TRBD1. The material sequenced was CD4+ or CD8+ T cells sorted from blood, taken in a trial of the OX40 agonist ivuxolimab. The CDR3 coding sequence is TGTGCCAGCAGAGTACAGGGGATGAGGGGAGAGACCCAGTACTTC. This translates into CASRVQGMRGETQYF.